What follows is one TCR beta chain and its context. This clonotype was counted only a few times. This receptor's antigen is unknown. No qualities accompany the bases; no much larger clone lies one base away. The library was produced with multiplex PCR. For sequencing, an Illumina HiSeq 4000 was employed. CDR3 regions were amplified by Arm-PCR with iRepertoire HTBI primers to construct TCR beta libraries. Before sequencing, the PCR products went through gel purification. The source study handled its data this way. Gene usage analysis of CDR3 amino acid clonotypes relied on the roughly 64 TRBV and about 13 TRBJ segments identified across samples. COPE and FqMerger were used to merge filtered high-quality paired reads into contigs. BLAST was used to align contigs to IMGT TRBV, TRBD and TRBJ reference genes, and CDR3 was defined according to IMGT. Highly expanded clones were defined as clonotypes with a frequency above 0.1%. Shannon entropy was used to measure repertoire diversity, and the Gini coefficient was used to measure V-J evenness. Clonotypes shared by more than one individual were considered public. TCRdb reprocessing: public reads trimmed at Q25 with fastp, clones called with MiXCR, in-frame beta chains kept. Under each unique CDR3 protein, matching rows form one entry showing the most common genes and DNA. What appears here as the V and J calls and clone size reflects TCRdb's work, not the paper's. The table for this sample lists 390,000 or so distinct CDR3 sequences; 12% of them were counted only once. Approximately 17% of the sample rests with the top ten.

CDR1 and CDR2 were assigned from the germline V gene (reference sequence) as DFQATT and SNEGSKA. The CDR3, cysteine through phenylalanine, is 13 amino acids long. Of all the DNA, just the CDR3 is kept, 39 bases in frame from base 1. V gives up 0 bases and J gives up 6 bases, and the segment between their germline ends measures 11 bases. This record comes from a study of regulatory T cells in long-lasting Graves disease listed by TCRdb under 2021. About the investigation overall: Antithyroid drugs had been taken for less than 3 months by newly diagnosed Graves' disease patients. Persistent Graves' disease patients were compared with newly diagnosed Graves' disease patients by peripheral blood TCR sequencing and RNA sequencing. The study took place in China and was registered as a clinical trial. TCR sequencing covered roughly 13 persistent and some 20 newly diagnosed Graves' disease patients, some 33 samples in total. Broad study findings and their caveats: TRBV28, TRBJ1-2 and TRBJ2-5 were preferentially used in persistent disease, while TRBV20-1 and TRBJ2-1 were favored in newly diagnosed disease. Patients with persistent disease shared more public clonotypes (over 2,500) than newly diagnosed patients did (about 1,000). The authors noted that the small sample size was a limitation that may lower accuracy. Peripheral blood alone was examined, since thyroid tissue, which constituted the primary lesion, could not be accessed. Sequencing and analysis were restricted to the TCR beta chain. Persistent Graves' disease patients showed lower TCR Shannon entropy and fewer highly expanded clones than newly diagnosed patients, suggesting clonal expansion.

The label giving this sample's time point can be read as: newly diagnosed GD, antithyroid drugs for less than 3 months. For both TCR sequencing and RNA sequencing, RNA was extracted from PBMCs in TRIzol. The diagnosis of Graves' disease was made according to American Thyroid Association guidelines. Recruitment of patients was carried out at an endocrinology department in Xi'an, China. Each patient gave 7.5 to 10 milliliters of peripheral blood, collected in an EDTA anticoagulant tube. PBMCs were isolated by Ficoll Paque Plus density gradient separation without further T cell sorting. RNA quality was checked with an Agilent 2100 Bioanalyzer and agarose gel, and concentration with a NanoDrop 2000. These same data were also listed under a study on T cells in Graves' hyperthyroidism and ophthalmopathy. The second study's paper adds: A patient counted as having stable Graves' hyperthyroidism if no progression to ophthalmopathy occurred over 18 months of follow-up. Hyperthyroidism patients were newly diagnosed, had a disease duration of under 2 months, and were aged 18 to 65 years. Any patient with an uncontrolled infection, another autoimmune disease, pregnancy or lactation was excluded. Diagnoses relied on clinical symptoms, serum thyroxine and TRAb, thyroid ultrasound and orbital computed tomography. For the first round of RT-PCR on the TCR CDR3, the HTBI primer set was used together with the Qiagen OneStep RT-PCR kit. Blood samples also contained most of the expanded thyroid clonotypes (frequency above 0.001), which suggests that blood repertoires may reflect thyroid immune responses. A model built on a 13 V-J signature distinguished ophthalmopathy from stable hyperthyroidism, reaching over 85% sensitivity and around 81% specificity in cross-validation and 80%/75% in testing. During validation, the model predicted progression to ophthalmopathy a median of around six months ahead of onset, with roughly 65% sensitivity and 72% to 80% specificity. TCR V-J signatures able to tell the groups apart were searched for in a discovery cohort of 100 or so patients, of whom over 40 had Graves' ophthalmopathy and some 60 had stable Graves' hyperthyroidism. An independent validation cohort of 18 to 20 hyperthyroidism patients and 17 patients who later progressed to ophthalmopathy tested prospective prediction of ophthalmopathy. The roughly 91 discovery patients were randomly divided into training and test sets at a 7:3 ratio. Thyroid tissue and blood T-cell repertoires from roughly six Graves' hyperthyroidism patients were also compared in the study. After sampling, hyperthyroidism patients received methimazole starting at 30 mg daily, and ophthalmopathy patients received high-dose intravenous methylprednisolone. Libraries were constructed in a second round of multiplex PCR, after which size selection and purification were performed. Sequencing of the libraries was done on an Illumina HiSeq2000 using paired-end 100 bp reads. SOAPnuke was used to process the raw data, with reads discarded if the reads contained adapters or uncalled bases, had a mean Phred below 15, or lacked an exact constant-primer or identifier match. COPE v1.2.5 was used to merge high-quality paired reads, and clonotypes were defined as unique nucleotide sequences. MiTCR v1.1 was used to align clonotypes to the IMGT TRBV, TRBD and TRBJ reference segments. Only V-J combinations with frequency above 0.0001, covering 99.2% of repertoires, were analysed. A TCS score was defined as the ratio of F50 (clonal expansion) to E x V (chaos), with BLOSUM62-based TCRdist applied between CDR3 peptides within each V-J. Welch's t-statistics and random forest reduced around 520 V-J features to roughly 13, which were used in a naive Bayes classifier (R e1071). Sample size was not statistically predetermined, and investigators were not blinded to group allocation. The paper describes TCR Vbeta CDR3 sequencing of 130 to 150 peripheral blood samples, made up of roughly 40 ophthalmopathy patients, 70 to 75 hyperthyroidism patients and approximately 17 progressor patients.

This chain is built from TRBV20-1 and TRBJ1-2, with the D gene not clear enough to name. The input for sequencing was peripheral blood mononuclear cells (PBMCs), taken at new diagnosis, from a patient treated with antithyroid drugs. This TCR came from a woman in her late teens or twenties with Graves disease. Donor details come from another sample of the same person, matched by shared clones. The bases read TGCAGTGCTAGAGATTTACTGCTGGATGGCTACACCTTC. Its protein product is CSARDLLLDGYTF.